This T cell receptor beta chain derives from a study of blood T cell repertoires in COVID-19. Turning to the study itself: PBMCs, B-cell-depleted T cells, or T cells were the source of the cDNA or gDNA that made up the material.

Original processing notes: Reference gene primer amplification in the assay estimated nucleated cell counts. The data were produced by immunoSEQ multiplex PCR, yet TCRdb's version contains in-frame clones alone and is incomplete. V and J calls and clone size follow that table, whereas D and trimming were derived from the DNA. The sample contains over 45,000 clones, roughly 85% of which appear only once. The germline V gene encodes CDR1 MNHEY and CDR2 SMNVEV (reference sequence). The CDR3 is 18 amino acids. Trimming at V came to 0 bases and at J to 7 bases, leaving 16 bases not matched to a gene. The genes are TRBV27 and TRBJ2-7, with 9 bases lining up with TRBD2. This clonotype originated in a human donor in a cohort sampled during active COVID-19. The specimen was peripheral blood. CDR3 region: CASSLSTPIAGDSVEQYF. The CDR3 DNA is TGTGCCAGCAGTTTATCGACCCCAATAGCGGGAGATTCAGTGGAGCAGTACTTC.